The 12 T cell receptor beta chains in this list originate from one sample, sequenced in a study of cytomegalovirus exposure and HLA in healthy donors. The PCR employed 60 Vbeta primers together with 13 Jbeta primers. Sequencing was performed with immunoSEQ multiplex PCR; in TCRdb, only in-frame clones are kept and a portion is missing. The sample comprises around 200,000 clones, more than 60% of which are singletons, and about 0.2% rests with the top ten. Material: PBMCs. The receptors were gathered from a girl aged 2-9 years in good health and CMV-seronegative.

This rearrangement joins TRBV5-6 to TRBJ1-1; TRBD1 aligns across 7 bases. Germline CDR1 and CDR2: SGHDT and YYEEEE. This CDR3 spans 16 amino acids. The V segment lost 0 bases and the J segment 0 bases; nucleotides outside the gene matches: 5. This chain's CDR3 is CASSLAVGQLNTEAFF. In DNA, the CDR3 is TGTGCCAGCAGCTTGGCAGTGGGACAGTTGAACACTGAAGCTTTCTTT.

The sample holds a few counts of this clone. The chain has TRBV7-9 and TRBJ2-5, with 8 nucleotides matching TRBD2. V lost 5 bases and J lost 8; bases outside the gene matches: 13. CDR3 length: 15 residues. CDR1 is SEHNR and CDR2 is FQNEAQ in the germline V gene (reference sequence). In DNA, the CDR3 is TGTGCCAGCAGCCTAGGTTTTAGCGGGGACGTCACCCAGTACTTC. This sequence encodes CASSLGFSGDVTQYF.

The chain uses TRBV30 and TRBJ1-2; D remains ambiguous. The germline V and J ends were trimmed by 0 bases and 8 bases, with 13 bases remaining between them. CDR3 length: 13 amino acids. From germline, CDR1 is GTSNPN and CDR2 SVGIG (reference sequence). CDR3: CAWSVRGYWGYTF. CDR3 nucleotides: TGTGCCTGGAGTGTACGAGGGTATTGGGGCTACACCTTC.

V is TRBV2 and J is TRBJ1-5; no definite D call. Germline CDR1 reads SNHLY; CDR2 reads FYNNEI. The V end was cut by 0 bases, the J end by 0 bases, with 15 bases between. The CDR3 loop spans 18 amino acids. CDR3 sequence: CASSEALRVGHSNQPQHF. The CDR3 DNA is TGTGCCAGCAGTGAAGCGCTTCGGGTAGGCCATAGCAATCAGCCCCAGCATTTT.

The V and J genes are TRBV5-4 and TRBJ1-1; possible D gene TRBD1, 6 bases. The germline V gene encodes CDR1 SGHNT and CDR2 YYREEE (reference sequence). This CDR3 region has 17 residues. The V end lost 1 base, the J end lost 4 bases, and 20 bases lay between the germline ends. The CDR3 DNA reads as TGTGCCAGCAGCTTGCGACCTACAGGGATGAGAGGCACTGAAGCTTTCTTT. The encoded protein is CASSLRPTGMRGTEAFF.

V usage is TRBV5-1 and J usage is TRBJ2-5, with 12 bases aligning to TRBD1. The CDR3 extends over 16 amino acids. V was pared by 4 bases and J by 6 bases, with 10 bases of the junction left unmatched. CDR1 and CDR2 (germline): SGHRS, YFSETQ. The CDR3 spells CASSRAGTGGVQTQYF. CDR3 coding DNA: TGCGCCAGCAGCCGAGCGGGGACAGGGGGCGTACAGACCCAGTACTTC.

The CDR3 region has the DNA TGTGCCAGCAGCTTGGAGCCAGGGCAGGACTACGAGCAGTACTTC. It specifies CASSLEPGQDYEQYF. The rearrangement uses TRBV5-4 and TRBJ2-7; D is perhaps TRBD1 (5 bases). The CDR3 extends over 15 amino acids. V lost 0 bases and J 3 bases, leaving 13 bases between the germline ends. Germline CDR1 SGHNT, CDR2 YYREEE (reference sequence). The full variable domain, completed using reference TRBV5-4 and TRBJ2-7, is ETGVTQSPTHLIKTRGQQVTLRCSSQSGHNTVSWYQQALGQGPQFIFQYYREEENGRGNFPPRFSGLQFPNYSSELNVNALELDDSALYLCASSLEPGQDYEQYFGPGTRLTVT.

This chain joins TRBV6-1 and TRBJ1-3; D unresolved. The germline gives CDR1 MNHNS, CDR2 SASEGT. There are 13 residues in the CDR3. V was shortened by 8 bases and J by 2 bases, with 10 bases between the two germline ends. Written as DNA, the CDR3 is TGTGCCAGCGTACGAGACACTGGAAACACCATATATTTT. It encodes CASVRDTGNTIYF.

V and J are TRBV9 and TRBJ1-2; the match to TRBD1 covers 8 bases. The CDR3 length is 16 residues. V trimming: 0 bases; J trimming: 0 bases; junction bases outside the gene matches: 4. Germline CDR1 is SGDLS and CDR2 is YYNGEE. The CDR3: CASSVGGQGTNYGYTF. The CDR3 bases are TGTGCCAGCAGCGTAGGTGGACAGGGCACTAACTATGGCTACACCTTC. The whole variable domain, filled in from reference TRBV9 and TRBJ1-2, reads DSGVTQTPKHLITATGQRVTLRCSPRSGDLSVYWYQQSLDQGLQFLIQYYNGEERAKGNILERFSAQQFPDLHSELNLSSLELGDSALYFCASSVGGQGTNYGYTFGSGTRLTVV.

The CDR3 DNA is TGTGCCAGCAGCCAAGCCCCAGGAAAGAACACCGGGGAGCTGTTTTTT. Translation: CASSQAPGKNTGELFF. This chain connects TRBV5-5 to TRBJ2-2; D remains unclear. Germline CDR1 reads SGHKS; CDR2 reads YYEKEE (reference sequence). The ends were cut back, 4 bases at V and 1 base at J, with 14 bases in the middle. The CDR3 is made up of 16 amino acids.

The chain has TRBV5-6 and TRBJ2-1, with D unclear. The germline V gene has CDR1 SGHDT and CDR2 YYEEEE. V was cut by 4 bases and J by 6 bases, with 8 bases left in between. The CDR3 is 12 amino acids. The CDR3 spells CASSPSLNEQFF. For the CDR3, the DNA is TGTGCCAGCAGCCCTTCTCTCAATGAGCAGTTCTTC.

The gene calls are TRBV11-3 and TRBJ2-2; 12 bases map to TRBD1. V shed 3 bases, J shed 7 bases, and the junction held 6 bases outside the gene matches. This CDR3 spans 16 amino acids. The germline V gene has CDR1 SGHNT and CDR2 YENEEA. CDR3 amino acids: CASSFGTGGWDGELFF. CDR3 nucleotide sequence: TGTGCCAGCAGCTTTGGGACAGGGGGCTGGGACGGGGAGCTGTTTTTT.